These 20 T cell receptor beta chains came from one sample sequenced in a study of regulatory T cells in long-lasting Graves disease. As to time point: persistent/refractory GD, antithyroid drugs over 5 years with positive TRAb. Preparation of the TCR library used RNA extracted from PBMCs. TCR beta libraries were built with iRepertoire HTBI primers and Arm-PCR of CDR3 regions. MiXCR was run by TCRdb on the multiplex PCR reads, yielding one entry per CDR3 protein. The profile shows roughly 470,000 distinct CDR3 sequences, under 25% of them singletons. The sample consisted of peripheral blood mononuclear cells (PBMCs), taken when the disease was refractory, from a patient treated with antithyroid drugs. The source of these receptors is a female donor with Graves disease.

This clonotype has ten or more counts. The CDR3 loop is CASSSPGGGVGSYEQYF. As DNA, the CDR3 is TGTGCCAGCAGTTCTCCTGGCGGTGGAGTGGGCTCCTACGAGCAGTACTTC. The chain couples TRBV12-3 or TRBV12-4 to TRBJ2-7; no definite D call. Trimming removed 4 bases from V and 0 bases from J, with 19 bases in between. The CDR3 loop spans 17 amino acids.

V is TRBV19 and J is TRBJ1-5; no clear D gene. Germline V gene lookup returns CDR1 LNHDA and CDR2 SQIVND (reference sequence). This CDR3 spans 13 amino acids. The ends were cut back, 1 base at V and 3 bases at J, with 4 bases in the middle. The CDR3 DNA follows: TGTGCCAGTAGTATAGTTTACAATCAGCCCCAGCATTTT. Its translation: CASSIVYNQPQHF.

This chain uses TRBV4-1 with TRBJ2-7; D is ambiguous. Germline V gene lookup returns CDR1 MGHRA and CDR2 YSYEKL. V lost 1 base, J lost 3 bases, and 10 bases lay in between. CDR3 length: 14 residues. For the CDR3, the DNA is TGCGCCAGCAGCCAAGGACGTGGGGTCTACGAGCAGTACTTC. Residues: CASSQGRGVYEQYF.

This clonotype was counted ten times or more. As DNA, the CDR3 is TGTGCCAGCAGCTTATCCCCGGACAGGGCCTACGAGCAGTACTTC. Its translation: CASSLSPDRAYEQYF. The chain uses TRBV11-1 and TRBJ2-7, with 8 bases identical to TRBD1. The CDR3 is made up of 15 amino acids. Trimming removed 2 bases from V and 2 bases from J; junction bases left unmatched: 5. CDR1 SGHAT and CDR2 FQDESV come from the germline V gene (reference sequence).

This clonotype was counted ten times or more. The V and J genes are TRBV28 and TRBJ1-1; tentatively, D is TRBD1 (5 bases). The V and J ends lost 3 bases and 9 bases respectively, with 14 bases between them. The CDR3 extends over 13 amino acids. Germline V CDR1 and CDR2: MDHEN, SYDVKM. The CDR3 DNA reads as TGTGCCAGCAGTTTTGGGACCCCCCTGAAAGCTTTCTTT. The encoded protein is CASSFGTPLKAFF.

This clonotype was counted between two and nine times. This chain joins TRBV27 and TRBJ2-2; 7 bases agree with TRBD1. Germline V gene lookup returns CDR1 MNHEY and CDR2 SMNVEV (reference sequence). The CDR3 covers 16 residues. The V gene end was trimmed by 4 bases and the J gene end by 3 bases; junction bases not matched to a gene: 8. The CDR3 is CASSSRQGVYTGELFF. Here the CDR3 DNA reads TGTGCCAGCAGTTCCCGGCAGGGGGTGTACACCGGGGAGCTGTTTTTT.

This clonotype was counted only a few times. The chain joins TRBV7-2 to TRBJ2-7; 7 bases are a match to TRBD1. Germline CDR1 reads SGHTA; CDR2 reads FQGNSA. The CDR3 runs to 15 residues. Trimming at V came to 4 bases and at J to 1 base, leaving 7 bases not matched to a gene. CDR3 residues: CASSWNRGSSYEQYF. CDR3 nucleotide sequence: TGTGCCAGCAGCTGGAACAGGGGATCTTCCTACGAGCAGTACTTC. Looking up the rest from reference TRBV7-2 and TRBJ2-7 gives the full variable domain: GAGVSQSPSNKVTEKGKDVELRCDPISGHTALYWYRQSLGQGLEFLIYFQGNSAPDKSGLPSDRFSAERTGGSVSTLTIQRTQQEDSAVYLCASSWNRGSSYEQYFGPGTRLTVT.

This clonotype appeared many times. V gene TRBV11-2 combines with J gene TRBJ2-5; TRBD1 matches 7 bases. This CDR3 spans 13 amino acids. The germline CDR1 and CDR2 sequences are SGHAT and FQNNGV. With V trimmed by 7 bases and J by 2 bases, 4 bases remained unmatched. CDR3 coding DNA: TGTGCCAGCACAGGGACAGTACAAGAGACCCAGTACTTC. Protein sequence: CASTGTVQETQYF.

This clonotype was picked up a small number of times. This chain joins TRBV19 and TRBJ1-2; 8 bases line up with TRBD1. The trim removed 5 bases at V and 4 bases at J, leaving 9 bases unmatched. Germline assignment: CDR1 LNHDA and CDR2 SQIVND (reference sequence). CDR3 length: 15 amino acids. The CDR3 DNA reads TGTGCCAGTAGTGCCTTGGACAGGGCGGGCTATGGCTACACCTTC. This codes for CASSALDRAGYGYTF. Drawing the rest from reference TRBV19 and TRBJ1-2, the complete variable domain is DGGITQSPKYLFRKEGQNVTLSCEQNLNHDAMYWYRQDPGQGLRLIYYSQIVNDFQKGDIAEGYSVSREKKESFPLTVTSAQKNPTAFYLCASSALDRAGYGYTFGSGTRLTVV.

There are a few counts of this clonotype. The chain employs TRBV27 and TRBJ2-7; D remains ambiguous. Per the germline V gene, CDR1 is MNHEY and CDR2 is SMNVEV (reference sequence). The CDR3 contains 14 residues. V lost 4 bases, J lost 4 bases, and 14 bases lay in between. Written as DNA, the CDR3 is TGTGCCAGCAGTTCCCGAGACAAGCCTTACGAGCAGTACTTC. This codes for CASSSRDKPYEQYF.

In regard to this clonotype: It may be a read error: a sequence one base away is much more abundant. This chain uses TRBV30 with TRBJ2-7, with D tentatively TRBD1 (5 bases). Deletions cut 1 base from V and 1 base from J, with 14 bases between. The CDR3 contains 15 residues. Germline-derived CDR1 and CDR2 are GTSNPN and SVGIG (reference sequence). The CDR3 spells CAWSERGKRSYEQYF. The CDR3 bases are TGTGCCTGGAGTGAAAGGGGCAAGAGATCCTACGAGCAGTACTTC.

This clonotype was seen ten or more times. The CDR3 here is CASSKRGEGRNQPQHF. The CDR3, as DNA: TGTGCCAGCAGTAAGAGGGGGGAGGGGCGCAATCAGCCCCAGCATTTT. The V call is TRBV6-1, the J call TRBJ1-5, with a weak D call TRBD1 (6 bases). The CDR3 has 16 residues. Trimming took off 5 bases at V and 2 bases at J, with 16 bases between the two ends. Germline CDR1 is MNHNS and CDR2 is SASEGT.

A few counts support this clonotype. The rearrangement uses TRBV19 and TRBJ1-2, with D possibly matching TRBD1 (5 bases). The germline V and J ends were trimmed by 5 bases and 0 bases, with 10 bases remaining between them. The germline CDR1 and CDR2 sequences are LNHDA and SQIVND (reference sequence). The CDR3 spans 14 residues. The CDR3 reads CASSQGLPNYGYTF. The CDR3, as DNA: TGTGCCAGTAGTCAGGGCCTTCCTAACTATGGCTACACCTTC.

Points on this clonotype: Given a much more abundant clone one base away, this may be a read error. The rearrangement joins TRBV7-8 to TRBJ2-7, with D uncertain. The CDR3 contains 13 residues. In germline, CDR1 is SGHVS, CDR2 FQNEAQ. The CDR3 coding sequence is TGTGCCAGCAGCTCCGACATAACCTACGGGCAGTACTTC. Residues: CASSSDITYGQYF.

The table lists this clonotype with many counts. The chain uses TRBV20-1 and TRBJ2-7, with 8 bases lining up with TRBD1. CDR1 and CDR2 (germline): DFQATT, SNEGSKA (reference sequence). J lost 7 bases, V lost 4 bases, and 12 bases had no gene match. This CDR3 is built from 14 residues. CDR3 sequence reads: CSAKGGQVMGEQYF. In DNA form, the CDR3 reads TGCAGTGCTAAAGGGGGACAGGTGATGGGGGAGCAGTACTTC.

This sequence joins TRBV10-3 and TRBJ2-7, with 7 bases lining up with TRBD2. Germline values: CDR1 ENHRY, CDR2 SYGVKD. This CDR3 is built from 12 residues. The CDR3 nucleotides are TGTGCGGCAGCGGGGCCCTCCTACGAGCAGTACTTC. Amino acid sequence: CAAAGPSYEQYF.

This clonotype was seen repeatedly, ten times or more. In nucleotides, the CDR3 is TGTGCCAGCAGCCCCGAAGCCCGGGAGCTGTTTTTT. This translates into CASSPEARELFF. The chain carries TRBV7-9 and TRBJ2-2, with no clear D. The V end was cut by 5 bases, the J end by 9 bases, with 10 bases between. The germline CDR1 and CDR2 sequences are SEHNR and FQNEAQ (reference sequence). This CDR3 contains 12 residues.

This clonotype appeared a single time. A much larger clone lies one base from this, so it may be a read error. J is TRBJ2-2 and V is TRBV11-2; either TRBD1 or TRBD2 may fit D (5 bases each). The V end lost 5 bases, the J end lost 6 bases, and 19 bases lay between the germline ends. The CDR3 contains 16 residues. Germline V lookup: CDR1 SGHAT, CDR2 FQNNGV. The CDR3 protein is CASSTHRRTKAGELFF. The DNA for the CDR3 is TGTGCCAGCAGCACCCACAGGAGGACGAAGGCCGGGGAGCTGTTTTTT. Filled out from reference TRBV11-2 and TRBJ2-2, the complete variable domain reads EAGVAQSPRYKIIEKRQSVAFWCNPISGHATLYWYQQILGQGPKLLIQFQNNGVVDDSQLPKDRFSAERLKGVDSTLKIQPAKLEDSAVYLCASSTHRRTKAGELFFGEGSRLTVL.

This clonotype showed up many times. The chain combines TRBV6-1 with TRBJ2-7; D possibly corresponds to TRBD2 (6 bases). Per the germline V gene, CDR1 is MNHNS and CDR2 is SASEGT. This CDR3 spans 14 amino acids. V was pared by 6 bases and J by 0 bases, with 12 bases between. DNA of the CDR3: TGTGCCAGCAGACTAGCCCCGAGCTCCTACGAGCAGTACTTC. Its protein product is CASRLAPSSYEQYF.

The V and J genes are TRBV12-3 or TRBV12-4 and TRBJ1-5; a weak D match, TRBD1 (6 bases). CDR3 size: 15 residues. Trimming removed 5 bases at V and 5 bases at J, with 16 bases between. The CDR3 sequence is CASSPQGSWDQPQHF. CDR3 DNA: TGTGCCAGCAGTCCCCAGGGGAGTTGGGATCAGCCCCAGCATTTT.